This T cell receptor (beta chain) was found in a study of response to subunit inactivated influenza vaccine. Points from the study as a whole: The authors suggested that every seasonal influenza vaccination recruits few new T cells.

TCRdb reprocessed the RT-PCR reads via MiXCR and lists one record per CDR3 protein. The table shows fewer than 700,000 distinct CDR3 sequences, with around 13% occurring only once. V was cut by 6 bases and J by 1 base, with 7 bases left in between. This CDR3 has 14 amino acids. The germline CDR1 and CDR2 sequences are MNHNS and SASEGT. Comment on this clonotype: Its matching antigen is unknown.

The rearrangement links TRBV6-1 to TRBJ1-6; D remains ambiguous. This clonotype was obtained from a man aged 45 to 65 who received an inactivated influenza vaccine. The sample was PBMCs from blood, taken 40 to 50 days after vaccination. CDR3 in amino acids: CASRHNSYNSPLHF. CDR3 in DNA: TGTGCCAGCAGACATAATTCCTATAATTCACCCCTCCACTTT.